This T cell receptor (beta chain) was identified during a study of blood T cells in healthy people across ages. Study-wide results and limits: Comparison with aged donors showed that long-lived donors had more naive CD4+ cells and higher diversity.

Comments on this clonotype: Its target is not known.

From germline, CDR1 is MNHEY and CDR2 SMNVEV (reference sequence). The CDR3 length is 16 residues. V was pared by 6 bases and J by 6 bases, with 11 bases of the junction left unmatched. PCR was performed a second time for about 7 to 12 cycles using a sample-barcoded 5' primer and a J-beta primer mix. TCRdb re-analysed the 5' RACE reads in MiXCR, keeping a single row per CDR3 protein. The sample lists 1.5 million to 2 million distinct CDR3 sequences; 25% to 30% were seen once. The chain couples TRBV27 to TRBJ2-3, with 11 bases lining up with TRBD2. The sequence was obtained from a woman aged 30 to 39 in good health. Sequencing input: blood. CDR3: CASSPLLAGGRDTQYF. The CDR3 nucleotides read TGTGCCAGCAGCCCGCTCTTAGCGGGGGGGCGGGATACGCAGTATTTT.